Sequencing of this TCR beta chain was carried out in a study of cytomegalovirus exposure and HLA in healthy donors (dated by TCRdb to the late 2010s). For context, the study as a whole: A later analysis indicated that the roughly 130 validation repertoires were generated on the platform also employed for the approximately 700 repertoires of the first cohort. Along with the approximately 700-subject first cohort, a separate validation cohort of over a hundred different subjects was used. The study was designed to test whether signatures of past pathogen exposure could be identified by cataloging public T cell receptors. The study combined high-throughput TCR immunosequencing, statistical association of individual TCRs with disease status, and machine learning to predict cytomegalovirus infection status. Study-wide findings and limitations: The authors suggested that the approach could potentially be generalized to other disease states and immunological phenotypes. Across donors, most TCR sequences were observed very rarely, whereas some public TCRs were present in many individuals. In a later analysis, TCRs clustered in the first cohort were found to also tend to co-occur in the 120 or so validation repertoires, with approximately 94% of cluster scores above 0. The classifier was reported to diagnose cytomegalovirus status with high specificity and sensitivity in both the original cohort and the validation cohort. In the study, 150 to 200 TCR beta chains were listed as associated with cytomegalovirus. A later analysis had no HLA typing for the validation cohort, so co-occurrence there was scored across all 120 repertoires. In vitro tests confirmed that a few of the cytomegalovirus-associated TCR beta chains recognize cytomegalovirus antigens.

The donors were included in the validation cohort of 100 to 150 subjects, a group kept apart from the 666-subject first cohort. The library relied on the immunoSEQ multiplex PCR assay. Per the authors' processing: A statistical classification framework was built for diagnosing cytomegalovirus status from the catalog of TCR beta chain sequences. What TCRdb holds here is the immuneACCESS table cut down to in-frame rearrangements. Part of the clones is not present; checked against another copy, under half of the missing clones reflect an unresolved V gene, and the others are unexplained. Clone size and the V and J calls come from that table; the DNA yielded D and trimming. The sample includes tens of thousands of clones, with about 94% observed a single time. The ten most abundant clones make up 1.4% of the sample. Comments on this clone: This clone's antigen is unknown. No much larger clone exists at a distance of one base, and base qualities are not known.

The CDR1 and CDR2 encoded by the germline V gene (reference sequence) are SEHNR and FQNEAQ. The CDR3 numbers 15 residues from cysteine through phenylalanine. Only CDR3 DNA is held: 45 bases, read in frame from base 1. V is shortened by 5 bases, J by 2 bases, and the region joining them spans 12 bases. The sequencing input was PBMCs. This chain joins TRBV7-9 to TRBJ1-4; D gene: possibly TRBD1, on 5 matching bases. The TCR originated in a man aged 18-30 years in good health and CMV-seropositive. The CDR3 region has the sequence CASSPRQTTNEKLFF. The DNA sequence reads TGTGCCAGCAGCCCTAGACAGACCACTAATGAAAAACTGTTTTTT.